A selection of T cell receptor beta chains follows, all from one sample in a study of blood T cell repertoires in COVID-19. Method: immunoSEQ multiplex PCR; TCRdb's copy keeps in-frame clones and lacks some. The sample contains around 300,000 clones, 75% to 90% of which appear only once. The sample taken for sequencing was peripheral blood. All receptors derive from a woman aged 30 to 39 with active or convalescent COVID-19. The CDR3 runs from the conserved cysteine through the conserved F or W.

v_gene	j_gene	CDR3aa
TRBV5-1	TRBJ2-3	CASSLRGVVRDTQYF
TRBV30	TRBJ1-5	CAWRALSMGPQHF
TRBV28	TRBJ2-2	CASSLSEGYTGELFF
TRBV6-5	TRBJ1-5	CASSWRGQPQHF
TRBV6-2/TRBV6-3	TRBJ1-5	CASSEPGGRSQPQHF
TRBV6-5	TRBJ1-1	CASSHPVSATNEAFF
TRBV5-6	TRBJ1-5	CASSQHNTGTGRRQPQHF
TRBV28	TRBJ1-1	CASTPGTGNTEAFF
TRBV19	TRBJ2-5	CASSYTRGQGLETQYF
TRBV21-1	TRBJ1-1	CASSKDGGRLNTEAFF
TRBV7-3	TRBJ2-1	CASSKDRSSYNEQFF
TRBV6-5	TRBJ1-2	CASIEGGALDYGYTF
TRBV5-8	TRBJ2-1	CASSRGPSSYNEQFF
TRBV6-2/TRBV6-3	TRBJ2-1	CASSPRVLTTGVDNEQFF
TRBV6-2/TRBV6-3	TRBJ1-5	CASSLGTGTMPQHF
TRBV15	TRBJ2-1	CATSRVGGPIPGQGKNEQFF
TRBV9	TRBJ2-3	CASSVGSGGTGTQYF